Sequencing of this T cell receptor beta chain was carried out in a study of blood T cell repertoires in COVID-19. Study-wide background: Acute-phase and convalescent COVID-19 samples originated in the United States, Italy and Spain. PBMCs, B-cell-depleted T cells, or T cells provided the cDNA or gDNA that made up the material.

Enrolled during active infection, Seattle patients were then followed longitudinally. Authors' analysis steps: Amplification from reference gene primers served as the basis for estimated nucleated cell counts. Repertoires were generated with immunoSEQ multiplex PCR, while TCRdb's copy carries only in-frame clones and drops some. V and J calls and clone size are as listed in that table; D and trimming were resolved from the DNA. Among approximately 330,000 clones listed, about nine tenths were seen once. Sequences were obtained from peripheral blood. The clonotype originates from a man younger than 45 with COVID-19, enrolled during active disease.

CDR3 in DNA: TGTGCCAGCAGTTTCGGCTATGGCTACACCTTC. This codes for CASSFGYGYTF. This chain links TRBV12-3 or TRBV12-4 with TRBJ1-2; D not certain. With 3 bases removed from V and 4 bases from J, the gap between germline ends came to 3 bases. The CDR3 loop spans 11 amino acids.